This T cell receptor (beta chain) was captured in a study of low-dose radiotherapy and immunotherapy resistance in tumors. This clonotype has ten or more counts. In germline, CDR1 is ENHRY, CDR2 SYGVKD. The CDR3 extends over 14 amino acids. V was trimmed by 3 bases and J by 4 bases, leaving 12 bases between them. Time point indicated: after trial treatment. This sample's treatment: LDRT plus nivolumab, ipilimumab, low-dose cyclophosphamide and aspirin (RACIN trial). Donors were given nivolumab, ipilimumab, aspirin, low-dose cyclophosphamide and low-dose radiotherapy. Alpha- and beta-chain coverage of first-strand cDNA came from TRAV- and TRBV-specific primers. With a V-primer adapter and a constant-region primer, TCRs were amplified for roughly 21 PCR cycles. A single record per CDR3 protein comes from TCRdb applying MiXCR to the reads. The sample lists just over 90,000 distinct CDR3 sequences, 20% to 25% occurring once.

The material was PBMCs, obtained after low-dose radiotherapy plus immunotherapy. The chain combines TRBV10-3 with TRBJ1-2; D call uncertain. This receptor was obtained from a female donor with ovarian cancer. This CDR3 is CAISERRALYGYTF. CDR3 nucleotide sequence: TGTGCCATCAGTGAAAGAAGGGCACTCTATGGCTACACCTTC.